The source of this T cell receptor (beta chain) is a study of blood T cell repertoires in COVID-19. Study information: Donors in the United States, Italy and Spain gave samples during acute or convalescent COVID-19. Nucleic acid was either cDNA or gDNA, and it came from T cells, B-cell-depleted T cells, or PBMCs.

The V and J ends lost 3 bases and 3 bases respectively, with 12 bases between them. This CDR3 spans 14 amino acids. Germline V CDR1 and CDR2: SGHRS, YFSETQ. Method: immunoSEQ multiplex PCR; TCRdb's copy keeps in-frame clones and lacks some. Of approximately 500,000 clones listed, approximately 91% are singletons. The receptor was isolated from a woman between 50 and 59 years old with COVID-19, enrolled during active disease. V is TRBV5-1 and J is TRBJ1-1; a weak D match, TRBD1 (6 bases). Sequencing was performed on peripheral blood. The CDR3 is CASSSDRTHTEAFF. The CDR3 coding sequence is TGCGCCAGCAGCTCCGACAGGACTCACACTGAAGCTTTCTTT.